The 18 T cell receptor beta chains in this list originate from one sample, sequenced in a study of cytomegalovirus exposure and HLA in healthy donors (dated by TCRdb to 2016 to 2017). Library preparation was by the immunoSEQ multiplex PCR assay. TCRdb carries this immuneACCESS record with in-frame sequences only. Its versions omit some clonotypes, under half of them owing to an unresolved V gene in the studies checked, with the rest unexplained. A total of roughly 60,000 clones appear in this sample, 91% of them only once. The ten largest clones take up approximately 2.1% of the sample. Input material: PBMCs. The receptor source for this set is a woman in her twenties or thirties in good health and CMV-seronegative.

The chain recombines TRBV7-2 with TRBJ2-1; D unresolved. Trimming took off 2 bases at V and 0 bases at J, with 8 bases between the two ends. There are 15 residues in the CDR3. Germline lookup yields CDR1 SGHTA and CDR2 FQGNSA. The CDR3 DNA follows: TGTGCCAGCAGCTTACAACCCAGCTCCTACAATGAGCAGTTCTTC. Its translation: CASSLQPSSYNEQFF.

The V and J genes are TRBV15 and TRBJ1-5; 8 bases map to TRBD1. Losses at the gene ends were 5 bases for V and 7 bases for J; bases not matched to a gene: 10. The germline V gene has CDR1 LNHNV and CDR2 YYDKDF (reference sequence). The CDR3 contains 15 residues. This CDR3 reads CATSPWGQGAQPQHF. The DNA of the CDR3 is TGTGCCACCAGCCCATGGGGGCAGGGGGCCCAGCCCCAGCATTTT.

The V gene is TRBV27, the J gene TRBJ1-2; no reliable D call. CDR1 is MNHEY, CDR2 SMNVEV, per germline (reference sequence). The CDR3 length is 16 residues. With 2 bases removed from V and 2 bases from J, the gap between germline ends came to 15 bases. This chain's CDR3 is CASSLTPGGRNYGYTF. CDR3 in DNA: TGTGCCAGCAGTTTAACCCCGGGCGGGAGAAACTATGGCTACACCTTC.

The V gene is TRBV25-1, the J gene TRBJ1-1; D not resolved. Germline CDR1 reads MGHDK; CDR2 reads SYGVNS. V lost 6 bases and J 2 bases, leaving 13 bases between the germline ends. The CDR3 spans 14 residues. The DNA for the CDR3 is TGTGCCAGCAGCCAAACGGGGAGAAACACTGAAGCTTTCTTT. Encoded protein: CASSQTGRNTEAFF.

Here the CDR3 reads CASIQDSRAFF. The CDR3, as DNA: TGTGCCAGCATTCAGGACAGTAGGGCTTTCTTT. The V and J genes are TRBV28 and TRBJ1-1; the D gene is possibly TRBD1 (6 bases). V lost 7 bases to trimming and J lost 11 bases, with 14 bases between them. Germline V lookup: CDR1 MDHEN, CDR2 SYDVKM. This CDR3 region has 11 residues.

This clone occurred a few times. The CDR3 region is CAISEDRNTEAFF. CDR3 bases: TGTGCCATCAGTGAGGATAGGAACACTGAAGCTTTCTTT. The chain carries TRBV10-3 and TRBJ1-1; D gene ambiguous. Trimming pared 2 bases from V and 1 base from J, leaving 5 bases between. There are 13 residues in the CDR3. Germline V gene sequence: CDR1 ENHRY, CDR2 SYGVKD.

This clone was counted once. This rearrangement joins TRBV19 to TRBJ2-2, with TRBD2 identical over 10 bases. Germline-derived CDR1 and CDR2 are LNHDA and SQIVND (reference sequence). Trimming at V came to 7 bases and at J to 4 bases, leaving 6 bases not matched to a gene. The CDR3 spans 15 residues. This CDR3 is CASNGQREGTGELFF. The DNA for the CDR3 is TGTGCCAGTAATGGCCAGCGGGAGGGCACCGGGGAGCTGTTTTTT.

The CDR3 nucleotides read TGTGCCAGCAGCTTAACGGCTAGCGGGAGCTTCTATGAGCAGTTCTTC. Translating it yields CASSLTASGSFYEQFF. The chain employs TRBV13 and TRBJ2-1, with 10 nucleotides matching TRBD2. Per germline, CDR1 PRHDT and CDR2 FYEKMQ (reference sequence). The CDR3 length is 16 residues. The ends lost 2 bases at V and 8 bases at J; junction bases unmatched: 9. The variable domain in full, with the rest retrieved from reference TRBV13 and TRBJ2-1, is AAGVIQSPRHLIKEKRETATLKCYPIPRHDTVYWYQQGPGQDPQFLISFYEKMQSDKGSIPDRFSAQQFSDYHSELNMSSLELGDSALYFCASSLTASGSFYEQFFGPGTRLTVL.

This clone was seen just once. J is TRBJ1-5 and V is TRBV30; D is possibly TRBD1 (5 bases). V shed 3 bases and J shed 4 bases, with 16 bases lying between them. The CDR3 sequence is 15 residues long. Per germline, CDR1 GTSNPN and CDR2 SVGIG (reference sequence). The CDR3 DNA is TGTGCCTGGAGCCCCCCGGGGGGGGATAATCAGCCCCAGCATTTT. Encoded protein: CAWSPPGGDNQPQHF.

This rearrangement joins TRBV25-1 to TRBJ2-5; 14 bases fit TRBD2. The CDR3 extends over 16 amino acids. In germline, CDR1 is MGHDK, CDR2 SYGVNS. Trimming removed 3 bases from V and 4 bases from J; junction bases left unmatched: 4. The CDR3 loop reads CASSDPGLAGVETQYF. For the CDR3, the DNA is TGTGCCAGCAGTGATCCGGGACTAGCGGGAGTAGAGACCCAGTACTTC.

J is TRBJ2-5 and V is TRBV6-5; no firm D call. Trimming left V 8 bases short and J 4 bases short, with 11 bases between. The CDR3 runs 12 residues. Germline CDR1 is MNHEY and CDR2 is SVGAGI. Here the CDR3 reads CASHSTLETQYF. The DNA for the CDR3 is TGTGCCAGCCACAGCACCTTAGAGACCCAGTACTTC.

The chain couples TRBV5-1 to TRBJ2-5; 7 nucleotides align to TRBD2. V lost 4 bases and J lost 2; bases outside the gene matches: 8. Germline loops: CDR1 SGHRS, CDR2 YFSETQ. The CDR3 consists of 15 residues. CDR3 coding DNA: TGCGCCAGCAGCCCCGGGCGGGGGATACAAGAGACCCAGTACTTC. Translated, it gives CASSPGRGIQETQYF.

The chain employs TRBV5-5 and TRBJ2-7, with 9 nucleotides matching TRBD2. V was pared by 2 bases and J by 2 bases, with 8 bases of the junction left unmatched. This CDR3 has 16 residues. Germline CDR1 reads SGHKS; CDR2 reads YYEKEE (reference sequence). DNA for the CDR3: TGTGCCAGCAGCTTAATAGCGGGAGCGGGCCCCTACGAGCAGTACTTC. As protein: CASSLIAGAGPYEQYF.

The chain couples TRBV5-1 to TRBJ2-1, with TRBD2 matching over 7 bases. In germline, CDR1 is SGHRS, CDR2 YFSETQ. V shed 2 bases, J shed 3 bases, and the junction held 5 bases outside the gene matches. This CDR3 contains 15 residues. The CDR3 region has the DNA TGCGCCAGCAGCTTTTCGGGAGGACGCTACAATGAGCAGTTCTTC. Its protein product is CASSFSGGRYNEQFF.

The genes are TRBV5-1 and TRBJ1-4; 8 bases map to TRBD1. V was pared by 4 bases and J by 1 base, with 9 bases of the junction left unmatched. The CDR3 spans 17 residues. CDR1 is SGHRS and CDR2 is YFSETQ in the germline V gene. Written as DNA, the CDR3 is TGCGCCAGCAGCCAGGACACCACAGGGGGAACTAATGAAAAACTGTTTTTT. It encodes CASSQDTTGGTNEKLFF.

J is TRBJ2-7 and V is TRBV11-2, with TRBD2 as a possible D gene (5 bases). Trimming cost V 3 bases and J 5 bases, with 14 bases left between them. The CDR3 covers 14 residues. Germline lookup yields CDR1 SGHAT and CDR2 FQNNGV. CDR3 nucleotides: TGTGCCAGCAGCTTGGACTGGCTAGCCCACGAGCAGTACTTC. Its protein product is CASSLDWLAHEQYF.

The chain employs TRBV5-6 and TRBJ1-2, with D unresolved. Germline CDR1 and CDR2: SGHDT and YYEEEE. The CDR3 runs to 14 residues. V lost 1 base and J 6 bases, leaving 13 bases between the germline ends. The CDR3 coding sequence is TGTGCCAGCAGCTTGCCGGGGATGGAGGATGGCTACACCTTC. It yields the protein CASSLPGMEDGYTF.

This clone occurred a few times. J is TRBJ2-7 and V is TRBV7-6; a possible D gene is TRBD2 (6 bases). This CDR3 contains 14 residues. Trimming removed 0 bases at V and 7 bases at J, with 13 bases between. Germline CDR1 reads SGHVS; CDR2 reads FNYEAQ. The CDR3 region is CASSLAEVRGEQYF. CDR3 DNA sequence: TGTGCCAGCAGCTTAGCGGAAGTGCGGGGAGAGCAGTACTTC.